This TCR beta chain was recorded in a study of identical twins. Study results and limitations: Fewer insertions were carried by abundant cord blood beta clonotypes, but none was seen in memory repertoires. Cross-sectional statistical analysis, not tracking of the same donors, underpinned the conclusions.

TCRdb processed the 5' RACE reads anew with MiXCR; each CDR3 protein has one entry. The profile covers around 490,000 distinct CDR3 sequences, with approximately 20% appearing a single time and 0.4% to 0.6% taken by the ten largest. This clonotype has only a few counts. Its antigen is as yet unknown. This sample also belongs to another study, concerning yellow fever vaccine responses in identical twins.

This sequence originates from a woman between 18 and 29 years old in good health. What was sequenced was CD4+ T cells sorted from blood.

The CDR3 bases are TGCGCCAGCAGCCCGGGGGGAAGGGGCTACGAGCAGTACTTC. This codes for CASSPGGRGYEQYF. V and J are TRBV4-1 and TRBJ2-7; the match to TRBD2 covers 7 bases. V dropped 4 bases and J dropped 3; count of bases not matched to a gene: 6. The CDR3 has 14 amino acids. Germline CDR1 and CDR2: MGHRA and YSYEKL.